These 27 T cell receptor beta chains share one sample of origin, sequenced in a study of T cell responses to AZD1222 COVID-19 vaccine. The method was immunoSEQ multiplex PCR; TCRdb's version includes in-frame clones alone and lacks a portion of them. Of some 120,000 clones in the sample, roughly 88% were seen once. Material: peripheral blood, obtained 28 days after the second AZD1222 dose. These receptors came from an adult who received the AZD1222 COVID-19 vaccine.

This sequence joins TRBV7-2 and TRBJ1-2, with 9 bases matching TRBD1. Per germline, CDR1 SGHTA and CDR2 FQGNSA. This CDR3 region has 15 residues. The V segment lost 5 bases and the J segment 8 bases; nucleotides outside the gene matches: 12. The CDR3 spells CASSPGLDRGRGYTF. The CDR3 nucleotides read TGTGCCAGCAGCCCGGGCTTGGACAGGGGTAGGGGCTACACCTTC. The entire variable domain, with the rest obtained from reference TRBV7-2 and TRBJ1-2, is as follows: GAGVSQSPSNKVTEKGKDVELRCDPISGHTALYWYRQSLGQGLEFLIYFQGNSAPDKSGLPSDRFSAERTGGSVSTLTIQRTQQEDSAVYLCASSPGLDRGRGYTFGSGTRLTVV.

The chain employs TRBV25-1 and TRBJ1-2, with D possibly being TRBD1 (5 bases). CDR1 and CDR2 from the germline V gene are MGHDK and SYGVNS. The CDR3 extends over 16 amino acids. V lost 2 bases to trimming and J lost 7 bases, with 20 bases between them. As DNA, the CDR3 is TGTGCCAGCAGTGAAGCGCAGGGTTACGCTATGGCTGGCTACACCTTC. This codes for CASSEAQGYAMAGYTF.

This chain connects TRBV6-6 to TRBJ2-7; 7 bases are a match to TRBD1. CDR3 length equals 15 residues. Germline V gene sequence: CDR1 MNHNY, CDR2 SVGAGI (reference sequence). V trimming: 6 bases; J trimming: 1 base; junction bases outside the gene matches: 9. The CDR3 nucleotides read TGTGCCAGCAGCTCCGACAGGGTTCCGTCCTACGAGCAGTACTTC. Amino acids: CASSSDRVPSYEQYF.

The gene calls are TRBV30 and TRBJ1-1; 8 bases agree with TRBD1. V was clipped by 1 base and J by 11 bases; unmatched bases: 3. Germline lookup yields CDR1 GTSNPN and CDR2 SVGIG (reference sequence). The CDR3 is 11 residues long. The CDR3 DNA is TGTGCCTGGAGTGGCCAGGGGGCTGCTTTCTTT. The encoded protein is CAWSGQGAAFF. The whole variable domain, remainder taken from reference TRBV30 and TRBJ1-1, is SQTIHQWPATLVQPVGSPLSLECTVEGTSNPNLYWYRQAAGRGLQLLFYSVGIGQISSEVPQNLSASRPQDRQFILSSKKLLLSDSGFYLCAWSGQGAAFFGQGTRLTVV.

J is TRBJ1-6 and V is TRBV9; the D gene is possibly TRBD1 (6 bases). Trimming stripped 5 bases from V and 6 bases from J, with 12 bases between. CDR3 length: 14 residues. The germline gives CDR1 SGDLS, CDR2 YYNGEE. In DNA form, the CDR3 reads TGTGCCAGCAGGACCGGGACAAGTAATTCACCCCTCCACTTT. It translates to CASRTGTSNSPLHF.

The chain carries TRBV28 and TRBJ2-5; 11 bases agree with TRBD1. Losses at the gene ends were 8 bases for V and 4 bases for J; bases not matched to a gene: 6. The CDR3 has 14 amino acids. Germline values: CDR1 MDHEN, CDR2 SYDVKM. The CDR3 nucleotides are TGTGCCAGCGGGAGGACAGGGGGCGGAGAGACCCAGTACTTC. It encodes CASGRTGGGETQYF.

The rearrangement links TRBV7-2 to TRBJ2-2; 11 positions match TRBD1. The CDR3 has 15 residues. The V segment lost 10 bases and the J segment 4 bases; nucleotides outside the gene matches: 8. CDR1 SGHTA and CDR2 FQGNSA come from the germline V gene. CDR3 sequence: CATSAGTGGTGELFF. CDR3 coding DNA: TGTGCCACCTCAGCCGGGACAGGGGGCACCGGGGAGCTGTTTTTT.

V gene TRBV6-2 or TRBV6-3 combines with J gene TRBJ1-2; no definite D call. Germline V CDR1 and CDR2: MNHEY, SVGEGT. This CDR3 has 15 residues. Trimming removed 5 bases from V and 3 bases from J, with 16 bases in between. The CDR3 DNA is TGTGCCAGCAGTCCGCTATTGGGATTGGACTATGGCTACACCTTC. It encodes CASSPLLGLDYGYTF.

The V and J genes are TRBV5-1 and TRBJ2-1, with D hard to call. V was trimmed by 1 base and J by 6 bases, leaving 14 bases between them. This CDR3 region has 15 residues. Germline lookup yields CDR1 SGHRS and CDR2 YFSETQ. The CDR3 region is CASSLQGYGPNEQFF. As DNA, the CDR3 is TGCGCCAGCAGCTTGCAAGGGTATGGCCCCAATGAGCAGTTCTTC.

The DNA of the CDR3 is TGTGCCAGTATAGGGGGGGACCCAGCTGAAGCTTTCTTT. Translating it yields CASIGGDPAEAFF. The V and J genes are TRBV19 and TRBJ1-1; D perhaps matches TRBD1 (6 bases). V lost 7 bases and J 6 bases, leaving 15 bases between the germline ends. CDR1 and CDR2 from the germline V gene are LNHDA and SQIVND (reference sequence). This CDR3 has 13 amino acids.

This clone was seen only once. The chain employs TRBV7-9 and TRBJ1-6; D remains ambiguous. In germline, CDR1 is SEHNR, CDR2 FQNEAQ (reference sequence). The CDR3 extends over 14 amino acids. Trimming stripped 1 base from V and 6 bases from J, with 7 bases between. Here the CDR3 reads CASSLDTTNSPLHF. The CDR3 DNA is TGTGCCAGCAGCTTAGACACCACTAATTCACCCCTCCACTTT.

The genes are TRBV27 and TRBJ1-6, with 8 bases fitting TRBD1. The CDR3 sequence is 19 residues long. J was trimmed by 7 bases and V by 4 bases; bases with no gene match: 18. Germline V gene sequence: CDR1 MNHEY, CDR2 SMNVEV (reference sequence). The CDR3 sequence is CASSSKDRVSHHLNSPLHF. The CDR3 DNA reads as TGTGCCAGCAGTTCGAAGGACAGGGTCTCCCATCATTTAAATTCACCCCTCCACTTT.

This clone was picked up one time. Here the CDR3 reads CASSPGRRDRGPAGDNEQYF. DNA for the CDR3: TGTGCCAGCAGCCCAGGGCGCCGGGACAGGGGGCCGGCGGGGGATAACGAGCAGTACTTC. J is TRBJ2-7 and V is TRBV6-2 or TRBV6-3; 12 nucleotides line up with TRBD1. The ends lost 6 bases at V and 5 bases at J; junction bases unmatched: 23. This CDR3 spans 20 amino acids. Germline lookup yields CDR1 MNHEY and CDR2 SVGEGT.

The chain couples TRBV4-3 to TRBJ1-2; the D gene is possibly TRBD1 (5 bases). Germline V gene lookup returns CDR1 LGHNA and CDR2 YSLEER. This CDR3 region has 18 residues. The germline V and J ends were trimmed by 0 bases and 0 bases, with 17 bases remaining between them. CDR3 region: CASSQDYGGTRSNYGYTF. In DNA, the CDR3 is TGCGCCAGCAGCCAAGATTATGGTGGGACTAGATCTAACTATGGCTACACCTTC.

V and J are TRBV6-5 and TRBJ1-2; D is unresolved. Germline V gene data show CDR1 as MNHEY and CDR2 as SVGAGI. The CDR3 is made up of 10 amino acids. V lost 10 bases, J lost 7 bases, and 10 bases lay in between. CDR3 loop: CATLFGGYTF. In nucleotides, the CDR3 is TGTGCCACACTCTTCGGTGGCTACACCTTC.

The chain recombines TRBV4-1 with TRBJ1-4, with D perhaps TRBD1 (5 bases). Trimming took off 9 bases at V and 8 bases at J, with 13 bases between the two ends. CDR3 length equals 12 residues. From germline, CDR1 is MGHRA and CDR2 YSYEKL. The CDR3 bases are TGCGCCAGTGGCAGGGTAGACGAAAAACTGTTTTTT. Its translation is CASGRVDEKLFF.

The rearrangement joins TRBV5-1 to TRBJ1-6; D is undetermined. V was cut by 0 bases and J by 8 bases, with 6 bases left in between. The V gene's germline CDR1 is SGHRS and CDR2 YFSETQ. CDR3 length: 13 amino acids. The CDR3, as DNA: TGCGCCAGCAGCTTGGACGGATATTCACCCCTCCACTTT. Translating it yields CASSLDGYSPLHF.

This chain links TRBV20-1 with TRBJ1-2, with 8 bases lining up with TRBD1. The CDR3 totals 11 residues. Germline lookup yields CDR1 DFQATT and CDR2 SNEGSKA (reference sequence). V dropped 5 bases and J dropped 7; count of bases not matched to a gene: 3. CDR3 sequence (DNA): TGCAGTGCTGGAACAGGGGGTGGCTACACCTTC. It is translated as CSAGTGGGYTF.

This chain uses TRBV7-2 with TRBJ2-7; 7 positions agree with TRBD1. The length of the CDR3 is 14 residues. The germline V gene encodes CDR1 SGHTA and CDR2 FQGNSA. Trimming at V came to 5 bases and at J to 4 bases, leaving 8 bases not matched to a gene. The DNA of the CDR3 is TGTGCCAGCAGCCAACGGACAGGAATTTACGAGCAGTACTTC. Protein product: CASSQRTGIYEQYF.

The genes are TRBV5-1 and TRBJ1-2, with 10 positions matching TRBD1. Germline trimming cut 4 bases from V and 1 base from J; bases unmatched to any gene: 4. There are 15 residues in the CDR3. The V gene's germline CDR1 is SGHRS and CDR2 YFSETQ. CDR3 loop: CASSAGQGGNYGYTF. CDR3 sequence (DNA): TGCGCCAGCAGCGCCGGACAGGGGGGTAACTATGGCTACACCTTC.

The chain couples TRBV11-2 to TRBJ2-5, with D possibly being TRBD2 (6 bases). This CDR3 comprises 16 residues. Trimming pared 2 bases from V and 1 base from J, leaving 14 bases between. The germline V gene encodes CDR1 SGHAT and CDR2 FQNNGV. CDR3 sequence reads: CASSLLGGAPQETQYF. Here the CDR3 DNA reads TGTGCCAGCAGCTTATTGGGCGGGGCCCCCCAAGAGACCCAGTACTTC.

The gene calls are TRBV30 and TRBJ1-6; D ambiguous. CDR1 GTSNPN and CDR2 SVGIG come from the germline V gene (reference sequence). The CDR3 consists of 15 residues. Trimming removed 2 bases at V and 0 bases at J, with 8 bases between. The CDR3 reads CAWSSTGSYNSPLHF. For the CDR3, the DNA is TGTGCCTGGAGTTCTACCGGCTCCTATAATTCACCCCTCCACTTT. The full variable domain, its missing parts supplied by reference TRBV30 and TRBJ1-6, is SQTIHQWPATLVQPVGSPLSLECTVEGTSNPNLYWYRQAAGRGLQLLFYSVGIGQISSEVPQNLSASRPQDRQFILSSKKLLLSDSGFYLCAWSSTGSYNSPLHFGNGTRLTVT.

This clone showed up just once. The chain links TRBV7-2 to TRBJ1-2; D may be TRBD1 (5 bases). Looked up from germline, CDR1 is SGHTA and CDR2 is FQGNSA. The CDR3 is 15 amino acids. Trimming pared 5 bases from V and 4 bases from J, leaving 17 bases between. The CDR3 coding sequence is TGTGCCAGCAGCCCGTCTGGGGGGGATCCCTATGGCTACACCTTC. It specifies CASSPSGGDPYGYTF.

The chain employs TRBV7-8 and TRBJ1-3; D ambiguous. The CDR3 extends over 14 amino acids. Between the trimmed V and J ends, which lost 5 bases and 2 bases, there was a span of 10 bases. Germline CDR1 SGHVS, CDR2 FQNEAQ. CDR3 in amino acids: CASSPDFPGNTIYF. For the CDR3, the DNA is TGTGCCAGCAGCCCTGACTTCCCTGGAAACACCATATATTTT.

The V gene is TRBV18, the J gene TRBJ1-1; the D gene is possibly TRBD1 (5 bases). Between the trimmed V and J ends, which lost 6 bases and 1 base, there was a span of 12 bases. Germline assignment: CDR1 KGHSH and CDR2 LQKENI. The CDR3 is made up of 14 amino acids. Here the CDR3 reads CASSLNGGNTEAFF. In nucleotides, the CDR3 is TGTGCCAGCTCCCTCAACGGGGGGAACACTGAAGCTTTCTTT.

This rearrangement joins TRBV25-1 to TRBJ2-3; possibly TRBD1 or TRBD2 for D (5 bases each). This CDR3 region has 15 residues. Trimming took 3 bases from V and 1 from J, leaving 11 bases between them. The germline V gene has CDR1 MGHDK and CDR2 SYGVNS. CDR3 amino acids: CASSDRETGTDTQYF. The CDR3 DNA follows: TGTGCCAGCAGTGACAGGGAGACCGGCACAGATACGCAGTATTTT.

This chain connects TRBV24-1 to TRBJ2-7, with a possible D match to TRBD2 (6 bases). Trimming removed 4 bases at V and 5 bases at J, with 17 bases between. The CDR3 totals 15 residues. Germline lookup yields CDR1 KGHDR and CDR2 SFDVKD. The CDR3 DNA reads TGTGCCACCAGTGACCCCAGGGCCCCGGGGGACGAGCAGTACTTC. Amino acid sequence: CATSDPRAPGDEQYF.